This TCR beta chain was recorded in a study of shared clonotypes between healthy human individuals. The test was conducted at deep level. The method was immunoSEQ multiplex PCR; TCRdb's version includes in-frame clones alone and lacks a portion of them. The table records 300,000 to 400,000 clones, about 74% of them present only once. Note on this clone: Its antigen remains unknown.

The study, taken as a whole, reports: Though the depth was large, rarefaction showed that sorted-subset sequencing was incomplete.

Germline CDR1 reads DFQATT; CDR2 reads SNEGSKA (reference sequence). V lost 6 bases to trimming and J lost 6 bases, with 11 bases between them. The length of the CDR3 is 11 residues. Everyone who donated was a Caucasian adult who lived in Nashville, Tennessee. This TCR was sampled from a man aged 30 to 45 in good health. Sequenced: memory CD4+ T cells sorted from blood. As to subset: CD45RA-negative fraction. This chain links TRBV20-1 with TRBJ1-1; D ambiguous. Here the CDR3 reads CSALSGPEAFF. The CDR3 DNA reads as TGCAGTGCCCTTTCCGGGCCTGAAGCTTTCTTT.